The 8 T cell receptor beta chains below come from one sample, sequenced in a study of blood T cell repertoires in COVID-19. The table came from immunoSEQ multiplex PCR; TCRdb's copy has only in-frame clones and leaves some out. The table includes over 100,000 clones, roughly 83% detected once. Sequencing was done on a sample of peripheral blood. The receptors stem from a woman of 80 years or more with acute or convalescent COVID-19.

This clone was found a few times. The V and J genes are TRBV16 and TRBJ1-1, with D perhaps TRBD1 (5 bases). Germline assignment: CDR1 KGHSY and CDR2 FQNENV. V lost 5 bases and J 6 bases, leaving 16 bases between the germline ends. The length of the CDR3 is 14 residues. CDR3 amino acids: CASSLYRPGAEAFF. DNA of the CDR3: TGTGCCAGCAGCTTATATAGACCGGGGGCTGAAGCTTTCTTT.

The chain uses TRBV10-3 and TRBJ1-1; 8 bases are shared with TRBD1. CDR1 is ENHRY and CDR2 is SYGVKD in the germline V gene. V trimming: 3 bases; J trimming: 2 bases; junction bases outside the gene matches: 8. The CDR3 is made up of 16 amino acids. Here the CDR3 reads CAISDPGQGENTEAFF. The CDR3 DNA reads TGTGCCATCAGTGACCCCGGACAGGGCGAAAACACTGAAGCTTTCTTT.

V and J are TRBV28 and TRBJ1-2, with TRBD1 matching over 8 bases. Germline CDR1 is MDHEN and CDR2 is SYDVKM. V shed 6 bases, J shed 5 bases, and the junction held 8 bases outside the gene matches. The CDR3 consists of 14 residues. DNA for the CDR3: TGTGCCAGCAGACCAACAGGGGGAGAATATGGCTACACCTTC. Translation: CASRPTGGEYGYTF.

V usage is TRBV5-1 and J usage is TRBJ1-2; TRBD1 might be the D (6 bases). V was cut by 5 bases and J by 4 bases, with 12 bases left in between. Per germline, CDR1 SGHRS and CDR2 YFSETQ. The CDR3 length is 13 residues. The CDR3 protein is CASSSGQTYGYTF. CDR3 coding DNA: TGCGCCAGCAGTTCCGGACAGACCTATGGCTACACCTTC.

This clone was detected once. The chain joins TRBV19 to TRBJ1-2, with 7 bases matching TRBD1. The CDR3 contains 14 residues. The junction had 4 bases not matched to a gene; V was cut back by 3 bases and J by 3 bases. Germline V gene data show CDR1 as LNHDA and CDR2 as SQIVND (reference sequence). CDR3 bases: TGTGCCAGTAGTATCGGGCAGGGGGACTATGGCTACACCTTC. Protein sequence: CASSIGQGDYGYTF.

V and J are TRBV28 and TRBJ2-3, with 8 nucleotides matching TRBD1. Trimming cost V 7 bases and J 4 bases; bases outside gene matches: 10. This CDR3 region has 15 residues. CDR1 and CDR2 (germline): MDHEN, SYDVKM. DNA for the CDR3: TGTGCCAGCAACCGACAGGGGTTGACGCCAGATACGCAGTATTTT. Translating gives CASNRQGLTPDTQYF.

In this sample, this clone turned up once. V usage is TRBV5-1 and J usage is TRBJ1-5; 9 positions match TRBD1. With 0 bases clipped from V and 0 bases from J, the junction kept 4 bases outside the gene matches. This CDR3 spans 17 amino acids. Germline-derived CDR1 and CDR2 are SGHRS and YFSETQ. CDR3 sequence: CASSLEAGQGSNQPQHF. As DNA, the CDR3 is TGCGCCAGCAGCTTGGAGGCGGGACAGGGTAGCAATCAGCCCCAGCATTTT.

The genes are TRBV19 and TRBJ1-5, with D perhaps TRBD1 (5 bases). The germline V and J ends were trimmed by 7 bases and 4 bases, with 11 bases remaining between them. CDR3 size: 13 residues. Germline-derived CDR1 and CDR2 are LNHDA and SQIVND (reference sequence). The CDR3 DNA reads TGTGCCAGTACCCCTGGGGCAAATCAGCCCCAGCATTTT. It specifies CASTPGANQPQHF.